These 26 T cell receptor beta chains came from one sample sequenced in a study of blood T cell repertoires in COVID-19. Data came from immunoSEQ multiplex PCR; TCRdb stores just in-frame clones and leaves some out. There are about 120,000 clones in the sample; approximately 82% occur only once, and 7% to 9.5% lies in the top ten. The specimen sequenced was peripheral blood. These receptors originate from a man between 65 and 85 years old with active or convalescent COVID-19.

This chain joins TRBV4-1 and TRBJ1-6, with D uncertain. Trimming removed 0 bases from V and 0 bases from J, with 9 bases in between. The CDR3 has 17 amino acids. Germline CDR1 MGHRA, CDR2 YSYEKL. CDR3 amino acids: CASSQDPPSSYNSPLHF. CDR3 coding DNA: TGCGCCAGCAGCCAAGATCCGCCTAGCTCCTATAATTCACCCCTCCACTTT.

The J gene is TRBJ2-1, the V gene TRBV7-2, with 12 positions matching TRBD2. J lost 10 bases, V lost 5 bases, and 15 bases had no gene match. The CDR3 contains 17 residues. Germline V CDR1 and CDR2: SGHTA, FQGNSA. The DNA of the CDR3 is TGTGCCAGCAGCCCTCGGGCTAGCGGGGGGGCCGAGAGGGAGCAGTTCTTC. Its protein is CASSPRASGGAEREQFF.

The gene calls are TRBV11-3 and TRBJ2-1; D might be TRBD1 (5 bases). V lost 6 bases, J lost 5 bases, and 14 bases lay in between. The germline CDR1 and CDR2 sequences are SGHNT and YENEEA. The CDR3 is 14 residues long. In nucleotides, the CDR3 is TGTGCCAGCAGTCCCCAGACAGAGAACAATGAGCAGTTCTTC. Its protein product is CASSPQTENNEQFF.

The V gene is TRBV7-9, the J gene TRBJ2-7; 11 bases fit TRBD1. CDR3 length: 15 residues. Losses at the gene ends were 1 base for V and 6 bases for J; bases not matched to a gene: 5. Germline CDR1 SEHNR, CDR2 FQNEAQ (reference sequence). The CDR3 reads CASSLGDRGSGEQYF. The CDR3 DNA is TGTGCCAGCAGCTTAGGGGACAGGGGGTCTGGCGAGCAGTACTTC. Together with reference TRBV7-9 and TRBJ2-7, the CDR3 gives the full variable domain: DTGVSQNPRHKITKRGQNVTFRCDPISEHNRLYWYRQTLGQGPEFLTYFQNEAQLEKSRLLSDRFSAERPKGSFSTLEIQRTEQGDSAMYLCASSLGDRGSGEQYFGPGTRLTVT.

V is TRBV5-1 and J is TRBJ2-5; 10 bases fit TRBD2. The CDR3 contains 16 residues. CDR1 and CDR2 from the germline V gene are SGHRS and YFSETQ. V gave up 0 bases and J gave up 5 bases; unmatched junction bases: 7. CDR3 nucleotides: TGCGCCAGCAGCTTGGTTGCTAGCGGGAGAAGGGAGACCCAGTACTTC. Amino acids: CASSLVASGRRETQYF.

The V and J genes are TRBV11-3 and TRBJ1-5, with 7 positions matching TRBD1. The CDR3 totals 16 residues. Trimming removed 1 base from V and 0 bases from J; junction bases left unmatched: 3. Germline assignment: CDR1 SGHNT and CDR2 YENEEA. The CDR3: CASSLGGQRSNQPQHF. CDR3 DNA sequence: TGTGCCAGCAGCTTAGGGGGACAGCGTAGCAATCAGCCCCAGCATTTT.

The chain employs TRBV2 and TRBJ1-1; weak D call: TRBD1 (6 bases). Germline values: CDR1 SNHLY, CDR2 FYNNEI. The CDR3 is made up of 15 amino acids. Deletions cut 6 bases from V and 2 bases from J, with 16 bases between. CDR3 sequence: CASRNSRGVNTEAFF. The CDR3 DNA is TGTGCCAGCAGAAATTCCAGGGGAGTTAACACTGAAGCTTTCTTT.

The sample holds a few counts of this clone. This rearrangement joins TRBV27 to TRBJ2-2, with 7 nucleotides matching TRBD1. The CDR3 loop spans 14 amino acids. From germline, CDR1 is MNHEY and CDR2 SMNVEV (reference sequence). With 6 bases clipped from V and 3 bases from J, the junction kept 4 bases outside the gene matches. Here the CDR3 DNA reads TGTGCCAGCAGAACACAGGGGTACACCGGGGAGCTGTTTTTT. This translates into CASRTQGYTGELFF.

J is TRBJ1-6 and V is TRBV30; D possibly corresponds to TRBD1 (5 bases). Per the germline V gene, CDR1 is GTSNPN and CDR2 is SVGIG (reference sequence). The CDR3 has 17 residues. Trimming removed 3 bases at V and 7 bases at J, with 22 bases between. In DNA form, the CDR3 reads TGTGCCTGGAGGGGACTTACGAGCTCTATGGGCAATTCACCCCTCCACTTT. Translating it yields CAWRGLTSSMGNSPLHF.

This chain links TRBV6-5 with TRBJ1-2, with 8 positions matching TRBD1. Germline loops: CDR1 MNHEY, CDR2 SVGAGI. The trim removed 6 bases at V and 7 bases at J, leaving 7 bases unmatched. The CDR3 consists of 13 residues. Written as DNA, the CDR3 is TGTGCCAGCAGCCGACAGGGGTTCGGTGGCTACACCTTC. It encodes CASSRQGFGGYTF.

The genes are TRBV9 and TRBJ2-2; no reliable D call. The CDR3 runs 15 residues. V gave up 1 base and J gave up 2 bases, with 9 bases separating them. Germline V gene data show CDR1 as SGDLS and CDR2 as YYNGEE. CDR3 sequence reads: CASSVSTLNTGELFF. The CDR3 nucleotides are TGTGCCAGCAGCGTATCGACTCTTAACACCGGGGAGCTGTTTTTT.

This clone came up once. V usage is TRBV9 and J usage is TRBJ2-1; 10 positions match TRBD2. Germline-derived CDR1 and CDR2 are SGDLS and YYNGEE. Trimming took 0 bases from V and 7 from J; bases not matched to a gene: 10. The CDR3 consists of 17 residues. This chain's CDR3 is CASSVGPSGGARNEQFF. The CDR3 DNA reads TGTGCCAGCAGCGTAGGTCCCAGCGGGGGGGCCCGGAATGAGCAGTTCTTC. The whole variable domain, filled in from reference TRBV9 and TRBJ2-1, reads DSGVTQTPKHLITATGQRVTLRCSPRSGDLSVYWYQQSLDQGLQFLIQYYNGEERAKGNILERFSAQQFPDLHSELNLSSLELGDSALYFCASSVGPSGGARNEQFFGPGTRLTVL.

The V gene is TRBV5-6, the J gene TRBJ1-2, with D uncertain. Germline loops: CDR1 SGHDT, CDR2 YYEEEE. With 0 bases removed from V and 0 bases from J, the gap between germline ends came to 6 bases. The CDR3 runs to 14 residues. In DNA form, the CDR3 reads TGTGCCAGCAGCTTGGAACACGCTAACTATGGCTACACCTTC. Protein sequence: CASSLEHANYGYTF. Complete variable domain (other parts from reference TRBV5-6 and TRBJ1-2): DAGVTQSPTHLIKTRGQQVTLRCSPKSGHDTVSWYQQALGQGPQFIFQYYEEEERQRGNFPDRFSGHQFPNYSSELNVNALLLGDSALYLCASSLEHANYGYTFGSGTRLTVV.

The V call is TRBV5-4, the J call TRBJ2-1, with 7 positions matching TRBD1. Germline lookup yields CDR1 SGHNT and CDR2 YYREEE (reference sequence). The J segment lost 8 bases and the V segment lost 4 bases, leaving 6 bases of the junction unmatched. The CDR3 is 13 amino acids. In DNA form, the CDR3 reads TGTGCCAGCAGCCTGACAGGGATCGATGAGCAGTTCTTC. This gives the protein CASSLTGIDEQFF.

The chain combines TRBV5-1 with TRBJ1-1; no firm D call. Trimming stripped 7 bases from V and 5 bases from J, with 6 bases between. CDR3 length: 10 residues. CDR1 SGHRS and CDR2 YFSETQ come from the germline V gene. The CDR3 reads CASPRTEAFF. The CDR3 nucleotides are TGCGCCAGCCCCCGTACTGAAGCTTTCTTT. Supplemented by reference TRBV5-1 and TRBJ1-1, the full variable domain reads KAGVTQTPRYLIKTRGQQVTLSCSPISGHRSVSWYQQTPGQGLQFLFEYFSETQRNKGNFPGRFSGRQFSNSRSEMNVSTLELGDSALYLCASPRTEAFFGQGTRLTVV.

V is TRBV6-2 or TRBV6-3 and J is TRBJ1-5; 9 bases map to TRBD1. After removal of 3 bases from V and 7 bases from J, the junction contained 10 bases not matched to a gene. Germline CDR1 is MNHEY and CDR2 is SVGEGT. The CDR3 extends over 16 amino acids. The CDR3 DNA sequence: TGTGCCAGCAGTTATGGGCCCGGGACAGGGCACCAGCCCCAGCATTTT. Protein product: CASSYGPGTGHQPQHF.

The chain employs TRBV2 and TRBJ2-3; TRBD2 agrees at 9 bases. Germline trimming cut 2 bases from V and 5 bases from J; bases unmatched to any gene: 2. The CDR3 sequence is 14 residues long. The germline CDR1 and CDR2 sequences are SNHLY and FYNNEI. The DNA for the CDR3 is TGTGCCAGCAGTGAACGGCGGGAGGGAGATACGCAGTATTTT. Protein: CASSERREGDTQYF. Together with reference TRBV2 and TRBJ2-3, the CDR3 gives the full variable domain: EPEVTQTPSHQVTQMGQEVILRCVPISNHLYFYWYRQILGQKVEFLVSFYNNEISEKSEIFDDQFSVERPDGSNFTLKIRSTKLEDSAMYFCASSERREGDTQYFGPGTRLTVL.

The chain employs TRBV18 and TRBJ2-5, with 7 bases that match TRBD2. The ends lost 5 bases at V and 2 bases at J; junction bases unmatched: 2. The CDR3 spans 13 residues. The germline gives CDR1 KGHSH, CDR2 LQKENI. CDR3 loop: CASSSSGQETQYF. CDR3 sequence (DNA): TGTGCCAGCTCATCTAGCGGACAAGAGACCCAGTACTTC.

The rearrangement joins TRBV3-1 (or the pseudogene TRBV3-2) to TRBJ1-1, with D hard to call. V shed 1 base and J shed 3 bases, with 6 bases lying between them. The CDR3 totals 13 residues. Germline V gene lookup returns CDR1 LGHDT and CDR2 YNNKEL (reference sequence). CDR3 amino acids: CASSQGSDTEAFF. Here the CDR3 DNA reads TGTGCCAGCAGCCAAGGGTCGGACACTGAAGCTTTCTTT.

This clone has more than one count but fewer than ten. In DNA, the CDR3 is TGTGCCAGCAGCTTAGATGAGACAGTCTCCTATGGCTACACCTTC. As protein: CASSLDETVSYGYTF. This chain links TRBV7-8 with TRBJ1-2, with D possibly TRBD1 on 5 matching bases. The germline V and J ends were trimmed by 1 base and 4 bases, with 13 bases remaining between them. CDR1 and CDR2 from the germline V gene are SGHVS and FQNEAQ. This CDR3 has 15 amino acids.

CDR3 loop: CASSQGGDQPQHF. The CDR3 bases are TGCGCCAGCAGCCAAGGGGGCGATCAGCCCCAGCATTTT. V is TRBV4-3 and J is TRBJ1-5, with D tentatively TRBD1 (5 bases). The ends were cut back, 1 base at V and 5 bases at J, with 6 bases in the middle. Germline V lookup: CDR1 LGHNA, CDR2 YSLEER. The CDR3 loop spans 13 amino acids.

The chain recombines TRBV11-2 with TRBJ2-1; D unresolved. The CDR3 runs 15 residues. The germline CDR1 and CDR2 sequences are SGHAT and FQNNGV. The ends were cut back, 3 bases at V and 0 bases at J, with 9 bases in the middle. The CDR3: CASSFLSGSYNEQFF. Written as DNA, the CDR3 is TGTGCCAGCAGCTTCCTTTCCGGCTCCTACAATGAGCAGTTCTTC.

The rearrangement links TRBV15 to TRBJ1-1; TRBD1 matches at 8 bases. The junction had 7 bases not matched to a gene; V was cut back by 1 base and J by 6 bases. CDR3 length equals 15 residues. Germline values: CDR1 LNHNV, CDR2 YYDKDF (reference sequence). CDR3 region: CATSRVGQGNAEAFF. DNA of the CDR3: TGTGCCACCAGCAGAGTAGGACAGGGTAACGCTGAAGCTTTCTTT.

The V gene is TRBV5-1, the J gene TRBJ1-1; no clear D. The V end lost 4 bases, the J end lost 4 bases, and 17 bases lay between the germline ends. This CDR3 comprises 15 residues. Germline CDR1 reads SGHRS; CDR2 reads YFSETQ. The CDR3 protein is CASSPARVGGTEAFF. In DNA form, the CDR3 reads TGCGCCAGCAGCCCCGCGCGGGTGGGAGGCACTGAAGCTTTCTTT.

CDR3 residues: CASSVDRNYGYTF. CDR3 nucleotide sequence: TGTGCCAGCAGCGTGGACAGGAACTATGGCTACACCTTC. This rearrangement joins TRBV11-2 to TRBJ1-2; 7 positions match TRBD1. After removal of 5 bases from V and 2 bases from J, the junction contained 2 bases not matched to a gene. Germline assignment: CDR1 SGHAT and CDR2 FQNNGV. The CDR3 is 13 amino acids.

The chain combines TRBV13 with TRBJ2-3, with 10 bases aligning to TRBD2. The CDR3 length is 16 residues. The junction had 10 bases not matched to a gene; V was cut back by 5 bases and J by 5 bases. Germline CDR1 reads PRHDT; CDR2 reads FYEKMQ (reference sequence). CDR3 sequence (DNA): TGTGCCAGCAGCGACAGCGGGGGGGTAGGAGGAGATACGCAGTATTTT. The encoded protein is CASSDSGGVGGDTQYF.